One and the same sample provided the 21 T cell receptor beta chains below, sequenced in a study of beta chain features in type 1 diabetes. Expressed TCRB transcripts were sequenced because the isolated RNA had all been reverse transcribed beforehand. The method was immunoSEQ multiplex PCR; TCRdb's version includes in-frame clones alone and lacks a portion of them. The table includes 240,000 or so clones, 68% detected once. Sequenced material: naive CD4+ T cells from blood. These receptors were taken from a man between 25 and 39 years old in good health.

The chain employs TRBV15 and TRBJ1-3; D perhaps matches TRBD1 (5 bases). CDR3 size: 15 residues. Trimming took off 0 bases at V and 4 bases at J, with 10 bases between the two ends. CDR1 LNHNV and CDR2 YYDKDF come from the germline V gene (reference sequence). CDR3 in DNA: TGTGCCACCAGCAGAGAAGGGGAGGAAGGAAACACCATATATTTT. Translating it yields CATSREGEEGNTIYF.

V usage is TRBV15 and J usage is TRBJ2-1; D call uncertain. V was trimmed by 1 base and J by 6 bases, leaving 4 bases between them. The CDR3 covers 12 residues. Germline lookup yields CDR1 LNHNV and CDR2 YYDKDF (reference sequence). CDR3 residues: CATSRVGNEQFF. The CDR3 DNA reads TGTGCCACCAGCAGAGTGGGCAATGAGCAGTTCTTC.

A word on this clone: This sample includes further DNA sequences coding for the same CDR3. The chain's CDR3 is CAISESTGYEQYF. The CDR3 nucleotides are TGTGCCATCAGTGAGTCGACCGGCTACGAGCAGTACTTC. V and J are TRBV10-3 and TRBJ2-7; no reliable D call. Trimming removed 0 bases from V and 3 bases from J, with 6 bases in between. Germline V gene data show CDR1 as ENHRY and CDR2 as SYGVKD. CDR3 length: 13 residues.

The chain links TRBV9 to TRBJ2-3; D is possibly TRBD2 (6 bases). Germline V gives CDR1 SGDLS, CDR2 YYNGEE. There are 16 residues in the CDR3. The V end was cut by 0 bases, the J end by 2 bases, with 13 bases between. The CDR3 nucleotides are TGTGCCAGCAGCGTAGGGGCTAGCGTCGACACAGATACGCAGTATTTT. This sequence encodes CASSVGASVDTDTQYF.

The chain links TRBV9 to TRBJ1-1; D remains ambiguous. Germline assignment: CDR1 SGDLS and CDR2 YYNGEE. Trimming took off 0 bases at V and 0 bases at J, with 6 bases between the two ends. This CDR3 contains 14 residues. CDR3 DNA sequence: TGTGCCAGCAGCGTAGGGAAGGTGAACACTGAAGCTTTCTTT. Protein sequence: CASSVGKVNTEAFF. Based on the CDR3 plus reference TRBV9 and TRBJ1-1, the full variable domain is DSGVTQTPKHLITATGQRVTLRCSPRSGDLSVYWYQQSLDQGLQFLIQYYNGEERAKGNILERFSAQQFPDLHSELNLSSLELGDSALYFCASSVGKVNTEAFFGQGTRLTVV.

This clone was detected only once. The V and J genes are TRBV27 and TRBJ2-5; 8 bases line up with TRBD1. The CDR3 covers 16 residues. The V and J ends lost 0 bases and 6 bases, in that order; junction bases with no gene match: 9. Looked up from germline, CDR1 is MNHEY and CDR2 is SMNVEV (reference sequence). CDR3 amino acids: CASSLSLAGQGQTQYF. CDR3 DNA sequence: TGTGCCAGCAGTTTATCGTTGGCTGGACAGGGACAGACCCAGTACTTC.

The chain has TRBV9 and TRBJ2-5; D not certain. This CDR3 contains 14 residues. In germline, CDR1 is SGDLS, CDR2 YYNGEE. Trimming cost V 4 bases and J 4 bases, with 14 bases left between them. This CDR3 is CASSPSPAGETQYF. CDR3 nucleotide sequence: TGTGCCAGCAGCCCGTCTCCGGCTGGAGAGACCCAGTACTTC.

Note on this clone: Within the sample, other DNA sequences also encode this same CDR3. The rearrangement joins TRBV25-1 to TRBJ1-1; a weak D match, TRBD1 (5 bases). CDR1 and CDR2 from the germline V gene are MGHDK and SYGVNS. This CDR3 contains 13 residues. The ends were cut back, 4 bases at V and 1 base at J, with 7 bases in the middle. The CDR3 spells CASSADRNTEAFF. DNA for the CDR3: TGTGCCAGCAGTGCAGACAGGAACACTGAAGCTTTCTTT.

In its sample, this clone was seen a few times. The chain uses TRBV30 and TRBJ1-2; perhaps TRBD1 as D (5 bases). CDR1 is GTSNPN, CDR2 SVGIG, per germline (reference sequence). This CDR3 has 13 amino acids. V gave up 1 base and J gave up 8 bases, with 14 bases separating them. CDR3 sequence: CAWSGRGVEGYTF. In nucleotides, the CDR3 is TGTGCCTGGAGTGGGCGAGGGGTGGAAGGCTACACCTTC. Complete variable domain (other parts from reference TRBV30 and TRBJ1-2): SQTIHQWPATLVQPVGSPLSLECTVEGTSNPNLYWYRQAAGRGLQLLFYSVGIGQISSEVPQNLSASRPQDRQFILSSKKLLLSDSGFYLCAWSGRGVEGYTFGSGTRLTVV.

The rearrangement uses TRBV29-1 and TRBJ2-1; 14 bases match TRBD2. The CDR3 runs to 14 residues. CDR1 and CDR2 from the germline V gene are SQVTM and ANQGSEA. After removal of 8 bases from V and 7 bases from J, the junction contained 7 bases not matched to a gene. In DNA form, the CDR3 reads TGCAGCACCGGGGGGACTAGCGGGAGAAATGAGCAGTTCTTC. The encoded protein is CSTGGTSGRNEQFF.

This clone has only a few counts. The rearrangement joins TRBV6-6 to TRBJ2-2; D might be TRBD1 (6 bases). The CDR3 has 14 residues. Germline values: CDR1 MNHNY, CDR2 SVGAGI (reference sequence). DNA of the CDR3: TGTGTCGTACAGGGTCAGCCGAACACCGGGGAGCTGTTTTTT. Translating gives CVVQGQPNTGELFF.

This clone has a handful of counts. The gene calls are TRBV10-3 and TRBJ2-5, with D perhaps assigned TRBD1 or TRBD2 (5 bases each). V lost 8 bases and J 5 bases, leaving 15 bases between the germline ends. This CDR3 is 13 amino acids long. Germline values: CDR1 ENHRY, CDR2 SYGVKD. The CDR3 coding sequence is TGTGCCATCCAGGGCACAGGCGGGGAGACCCAGTACTTC. It codes for CAIQGTGGETQYF.

The chain recombines TRBV18 with TRBJ1-4; D is unclear. V lost 2 bases, J lost 7 bases, and 14 bases lay in between. The CDR3 spans 15 residues. Germline V gene lookup returns CDR1 KGHSH and CDR2 LQKENI. The CDR3, as DNA: TGTGCCAGCTCACCAGTGGCGGGTTCGGCTGAAAAACTGTTTTTT. Amino acids: CASSPVAGSAEKLFF.

This chain joins TRBV25-1 and TRBJ2-1; 10 bases line up with TRBD2. J gave up 8 bases and V 0 bases, and 7 bases lay outside the gene matches. Looked up from germline, CDR1 is MGHDK and CDR2 is SYGVNS. The CDR3 sequence is 16 residues long. Here the CDR3 reads CASSEYSGRVRDEQFF. The CDR3 DNA follows: TGTGCCAGCAGTGAATACAGCGGGAGGGTCAGGGATGAGCAGTTCTTC. Drawing the rest from reference TRBV25-1 and TRBJ2-1, the complete variable domain is EADIYQTPRYLVIGTGKKITLECSQTMGHDKMYWYQQDPGMELHLIHYSYGVNSTEKGDLSSESTVSRIRTEHFPLTLESARPSHTSQYLCASSEYSGRVRDEQFFGPGTRLTVL.

V and J are TRBV19 and TRBJ2-5; D gene ambiguous. Deletions cut 3 bases from V and 2 bases from J, with 7 bases between. The CDR3 spans 13 residues. CDR1 is LNHDA, CDR2 SQIVND, per germline (reference sequence). CDR3 nucleotides: TGTGCCAGTAGTATCGGGCAGCAAGAGACCCAGTACTTC. This sequence encodes CASSIGQQETQYF.

The rearrangement joins TRBV27 to TRBJ2-7, with 9 bases that match TRBD1. CDR1 MNHEY and CDR2 SMNVEV come from the germline V gene (reference sequence). The ends lost 5 bases at V and 2 bases at J; junction bases unmatched: 13. The CDR3 length is 17 residues. The CDR3 loop reads CASSLQAGGQGAYEQYF. The CDR3 DNA is TGTGCCAGCAGTCTCCAAGCCGGGGGACAGGGAGCCTACGAGCAGTACTTC.

This clone turned up a few times. The rearrangement uses TRBV5-7 and TRBJ2-2; D is uncertain. TRBV5-7 is treated as an ORF (open reading frame) with a function not yet certain. CDR3 size: 16 residues. V shed 0 bases and J shed 6 bases, with 15 bases lying between them. The CDR3 spells CASSLESDGIPGELFF. Here the CDR3 DNA reads TGTGCCAGCAGCTTGGAGTCAGACGGCATTCCCGGGGAGCTGTTTTTT.

This chain's CDR3 is CAWTRDYPRYEQYF. The CDR3 nucleotides are TGTGCCTGGACGAGGGATTATCCCCGCTACGAGCAGTACTTC. J is TRBJ2-7 and V is TRBV30, with D maybe TRBD2 (5 bases). Germline CDR1 and CDR2: GTSNPN and SVGIG (reference sequence). V was cut by 4 bases and J by 3 bases, with 16 bases left in between. The CDR3 is 14 amino acids. Variable domain in full (rest from reference TRBV30 and TRBJ2-7): SQTIHQWPATLVQPVGSPLSLECTVEGTSNPNLYWYRQAAGRGLQLLFYSVGIGQISSEVPQNLSASRPQDRQFILSSKKLLLSDSGFYLCAWTRDYPRYEQYFGPGTRLTVT.

This chain joins TRBV7-9 and TRBJ1-6, with no clear D. CDR3 length: 15 amino acids. In germline, CDR1 is SEHNR, CDR2 FQNEAQ (reference sequence). Deletions cut 6 bases from V and 9 bases from J, with 18 bases between. The CDR3 nucleotides are TGTGCCAGCAGTTACTTAACCCCGGAGGGTTCACCCCTCCACTTT. This sequence encodes CASSYLTPEGSPLHF.

This clone came up once. The rearrangement joins TRBV29-1 to TRBJ2-3; weak D call: TRBD2 (6 bases). The CDR3 has 16 amino acids. Between the trimmed V and J ends, which lost 2 bases and 0 bases, there was a span of 15 bases. Germline V gene sequence: CDR1 SQVTM, CDR2 ANQGSEA. CDR3 protein: CSVESGGIPSTDTQYF. CDR3 bases: TGCAGCGTTGAAAGTGGGGGGATACCTAGCACAGATACGCAGTATTTT.

The chain combines TRBV30 with TRBJ1-3; D gene unclear. Germline-derived CDR1 and CDR2 are GTSNPN and SVGIG (reference sequence). Between the trimmed V and J ends, which lost 0 bases and 0 bases, there was a span of 15 bases. The CDR3 spans 17 residues. The CDR3 here is CAWSVSRIGSSGNTIYF. CDR3 bases: TGTGCCTGGAGTGTAAGTAGGATCGGCAGCTCTGGAAACACCATATATTTT. Complete variable domain (other parts from reference TRBV30 and TRBJ1-3): SQTIHQWPATLVQPVGSPLSLECTVEGTSNPNLYWYRQAAGRGLQLLFYSVGIGQISSEVPQNLSASRPQDRQFILSSKKLLLSDSGFYLCAWSVSRIGSSGNTIYFGEGSWLTVV.